This T cell receptor beta chain is drawn from a study of cytomegalovirus exposure and HLA in healthy donors. Vbeta (60) and Jbeta (13) primers were used in the PCR. The table came from immunoSEQ multiplex PCR; TCRdb's copy has only in-frame clones and leaves some out. The data contain about 93,000 clones, 70% to 85% of them singletons. Unmatched junction bases numbered 2, after V lost 6 bases and J lost 8 bases. The germline V gene has CDR1 SGHRS and CDR2 YFSETQ. The CDR3 is made up of 13 amino acids. The receptor was derived from a man aged 45-65 years in good health and CMV-seronegative. Sequencing used PBMCs. This chain uses TRBV5-1 with TRBJ2-1; 13 bases line up with TRBD2. CDR3 amino acids: CASIGLAGDEQFF. CDR3 DNA: TGCGCCAGCATAGGACTAGCGGGAGATGAGCAGTTCTTC.